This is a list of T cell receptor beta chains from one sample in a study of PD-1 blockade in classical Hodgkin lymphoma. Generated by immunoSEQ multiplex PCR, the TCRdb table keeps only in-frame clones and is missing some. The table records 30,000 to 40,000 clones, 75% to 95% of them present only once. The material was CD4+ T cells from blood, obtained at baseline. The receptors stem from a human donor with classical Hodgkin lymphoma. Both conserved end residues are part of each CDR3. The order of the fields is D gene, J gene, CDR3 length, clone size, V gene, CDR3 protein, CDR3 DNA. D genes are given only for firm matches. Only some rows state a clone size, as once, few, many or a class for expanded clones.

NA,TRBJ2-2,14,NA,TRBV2,CASSRGGGTGELFF,TGTGCCAGCAGTAGAGGAGGGGGCACCGGGGAGCTGTTTTTT
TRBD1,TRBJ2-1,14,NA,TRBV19,CASKQGSGSNEQFF,TGTGCCAGTAAACAGGGGTCGGGTTCTAATGAGCAGTTCTTC
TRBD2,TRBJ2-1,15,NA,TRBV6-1,CASSVGPSGKNEQFF,TGTGCCAGCAGTGTTGGTCCTAGCGGGAAGAATGAGCAGTTCTTC
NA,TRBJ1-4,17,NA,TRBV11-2,CASSLSAGWGAVEKLFF,TGTGCCAGCAGCTTGTCCGCGGGGTGGGGGGCAGTTGAAAAACTGTTTTTT
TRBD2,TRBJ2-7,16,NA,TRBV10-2,CASSEWRTSGGNEQYF,TGCGCCAGCAGTGAATGGAGGACTAGCGGGGGTAACGAGCAGTACTTC
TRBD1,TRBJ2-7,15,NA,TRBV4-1,CASSRPGQGVYEQYF,TGCGCCAGCAGCCGCCCAGGACAGGGGGTTTACGAGCAGTACTTC
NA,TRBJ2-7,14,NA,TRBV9,CASSTYPESNEQYF,TGTGCCAGCAGTACCTACCCCGAGTCCAACGAGCAGTACTTC
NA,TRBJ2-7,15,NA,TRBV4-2,CASSLLTGGSYEQYF,TGTGCCAGCAGCCTACTGACAGGCGGATCCTACGAGCAGTACTTC
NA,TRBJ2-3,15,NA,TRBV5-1,CASSQIWGNTDTQYF,TGCGCCAGCAGCCAGATATGGGGAAACACAGATACGCAGTATTTT
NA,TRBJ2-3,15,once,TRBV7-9,CASSSSQSDGDTQYF,TGTGCCAGCAGCTCATCCCAGTCCGATGGGGATACGCAGTATTTT
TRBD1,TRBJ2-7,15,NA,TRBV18,CASSTARDRGYEQYF,TGTGCCAGCTCAACCGCCCGGGACAGGGGTTACGAGCAGTACTTC
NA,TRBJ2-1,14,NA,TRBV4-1,CASSLGTPNPQQFF,TGCGCCAGCAGCCTTGGGACGCCCAATCCTCAGCAGTTCTTC
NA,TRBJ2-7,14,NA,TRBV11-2,CASSLVVGVYEQYF,TGTGCCAGCAGCTTAGTCGTTGGGGTCTACGAGCAGTACTTC
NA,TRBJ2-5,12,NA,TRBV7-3,CASSLAVGTQYF,TGTGCCAGCAGCTTAGCTGTCGGGACCCAGTACTTC
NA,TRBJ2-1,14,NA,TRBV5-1,CASSLEPVGNEQFF,TGCGCCAGCAGCTTGGAACCAGTCGGTAATGAGCAGTTCTTC
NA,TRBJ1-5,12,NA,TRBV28,CASSPSSQPQHF,TGTGCCAGCAGTCCCAGTAGCCAGCCCCAGCATTTT
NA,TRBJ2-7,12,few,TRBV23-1,CASSQSAAEQYF,TGCGCCAGCAGTCAATCGGCGGCGGAGCAGTACTTC
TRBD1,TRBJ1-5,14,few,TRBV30,CASTGTGRNQPQHF,TGTGCCTCCACCGGGACAGGGAGGAATCAGCCCCAGCATTTT
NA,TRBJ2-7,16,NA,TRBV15,CATSQLGRTESYEQYF,TGTGCCACCAGCCAGCTAGGCCGGACAGAGTCCTACGAGCAGTACTTC